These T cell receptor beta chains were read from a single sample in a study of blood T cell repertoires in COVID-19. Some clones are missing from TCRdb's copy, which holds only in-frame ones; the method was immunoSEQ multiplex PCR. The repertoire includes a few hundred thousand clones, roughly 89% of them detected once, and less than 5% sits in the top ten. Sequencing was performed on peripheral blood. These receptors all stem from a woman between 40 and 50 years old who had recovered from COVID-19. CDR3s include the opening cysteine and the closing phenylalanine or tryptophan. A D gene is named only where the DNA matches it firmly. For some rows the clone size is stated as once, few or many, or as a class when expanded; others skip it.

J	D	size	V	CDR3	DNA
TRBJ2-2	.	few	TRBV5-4	CASSAGLQNTGELFF	TGTGCCAGCAGCGCGGGACTCCAGAACACCGGGGAGCTGTTTTTT
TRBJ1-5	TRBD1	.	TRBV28	CASSLEGGQESNQPQHF	TGTGCCAGCAGTTTAGAGGGCGGACAGGAGAGCAATCAGCCCCAGCATTTT
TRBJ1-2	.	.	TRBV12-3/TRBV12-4	CASSFRETYGYTF	TGTGCCAGCAGTTTTCGGGAGACTTATGGCTACACCTTC
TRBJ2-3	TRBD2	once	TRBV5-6	CASSVMTSGDTDTQYF	TGTGCCAGCAGCGTAATGACTAGCGGGGACACAGATACGCAGTATTTT
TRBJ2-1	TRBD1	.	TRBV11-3	CASSLEGQGGRNEQFF	TGTGCCAGCAGCTTGGAGGGACAGGGGGGGAGGAATGAGCAGTTCTTC
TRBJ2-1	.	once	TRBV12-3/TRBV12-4	CASSPPLFEQFF	TGTGCCAGCAGTCCCCCGTTATTTGAGCAGTTCTTC
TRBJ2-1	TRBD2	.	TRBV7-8	CASSSSGRLYNEQFF	TGTGCCAGCAGCTCCAGCGGGAGGCTCTACAATGAGCAGTTCTTC
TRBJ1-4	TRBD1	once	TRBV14	CASSQVGGEKLFF	TGTGCCAGCAGCCAAGTAGGGGGCGAAAAACTGTTTTTT
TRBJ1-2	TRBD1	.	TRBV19	CASSIDRAGTGGRGYTF	TGTGCCAGTAGTATAGACCGGGCCGGGACAGGGGGGCGAGGCTACACCTTC
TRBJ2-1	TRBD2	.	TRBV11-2	CASSPGTSGMNEQFF	TGTGCCAGCAGCCCCGGGACTAGCGGGATGAATGAGCAGTTCTTC
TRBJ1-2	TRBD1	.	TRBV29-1	CSVGPGQGLRSGYTF	TGCAGCGTTGGCCCGGGACAGGGGCTACGGTCTGGCTACACCTTC